This T cell receptor (beta chain) was obtained from a study of prognosis after radiotherapy for stage I lung cancer (dated by TCRdb to the early 2020s). At the level of the whole study: Around 19 stage I NSCLC patients were enrolled in Nanjing, China, between April 2018 and 2019. Peripheral blood TCR beta repertoires were profiled in stage I NSCLC patients before and after stereotactic body radiotherapy, and the repertoires were related to distant failure. Distant metastases were developed by four of the 19 patients after SBRT, at a median of roughly 7 months, whereas no significant progression was observed in the other 15 patients. A total of roughly 40 blood samples from roughly 20 patients were sequenced, with one sample obtained before and one obtained after SBRT for each patient. Tumor histology was squamous cell carcinoma in roughly 7 patients and adenocarcinoma in twelve. SBRT was not combined with any concurrent therapy in any patient. Every patient was regarded as medically inoperable, because of comorbidities in over 10 cases and refusal of surgery in roughly 7 cases. SBRT was delivered in 3 to 5 fractions with a biologically effective dose of at least 100 Gy, and image-guided IMRT or VMAT was used for delivery. The cohort included under 15 men and five to seven women, with a median age of around 70 years and a range of about 50 to 84 years. The study included 13 to 15 patients with newly diagnosed primary stage I lung tumors and roughly 5 with oligometastatic NSCLC after surgical resection of the primary tumor.

Two rounds of multiplex PCR were used to amplify the TCR beta CDR3 region from genomic DNA. In the first PCR round, primers specific to each TRBV and TRBJ gene were used, and the primer sequences were filed in Chinese patent CN105087789A. Universal primers were used in the second PCR round. The Roche High Pure PCR Template Preparation Kit was used to extract genomic DNA from frozen PBMCs. The libraries underwent paired-end sequencing with 151 bp reads on an Illumina HiSeq 3000. On the authors' methods: Raw reads lacking the multiplex PCR primer sequences were removed with CutAdapt. Using PEAR, the high-quality paired reads were merged into contigs. By aligning each contig to reference sequences, MiXCR assigned the TRB V, D and J gene segments to that contig. To remove sequencing errors, CDR3 sequences were clustered according to base quality and sequence similarity. Shannon entropy normalized by the natural log of productive TCR sequence number was used as the measure of diversity. To get clonality, Shannon entropy was divided by the natural log of the number of unique clonotypes, and that result was subtracted from one. The Youden index of ROC curves was used to select progression-free survival cut-offs for repertoire metrics, and analyses were performed in R 3.5.3. In-frame beta chains were kept once TCRdb had trimmed the public reads at Q25 with fastp and called clones with MiXCR. Identical CDR3 protein sequences are pooled into one entry, listed with their most common genes and DNA. TCRdb, not the original authors, processed these V and J calls. The sample has about 20,000 distinct CDR3 sequences on record, roughly 39% of them singletons. The ten largest clonotypes hold around 50% of the sample.

Notes on this clonotype: It has no known antigen specificity. A far larger clone lies a single base away; this is likely a read error.

All patients had node-negative disease on CT and PET/CT, and none had a history of other malignancies or prior chemotherapy or radiotherapy. At each of the two time points, roughly 6 milliliters of peripheral venous blood were collected into EDTA tubes. PBMCs were isolated by Ficoll-Paque Plus density-gradient centrifugation. Immediately after collection, samples were stored at -80 degrees C until analysis. Results and caveats for the whole study, not just this receptor: The study was limited by the small cohort and short follow-up, and independent validation of the study findings is required. No adjustment for multiple comparisons was applied to any of the reported P values. Post-SBRT Shannon entropy and its change from baseline were lower in patients who developed distant metastases; baseline Shannon entropy was not associated with metastases. A decrease in unique TCR clone counts was observed after SBRT (median 10,088 before versus several thousand after; Wilcoxon paired P=0.011). Whether the expanded TCR clones were tumor-specific was not determined. TRBV and TRBJ usage frequencies reportedly differed by metastasis status, in two V genes at baseline and in roughly nine V and two J genes after SBRT.

V is pruned by 7 bases and J by 10 bases, leaving 7 bases of the junction without a gene match. The germline V gene sets CDR1 to MRHNA and CDR2 to SNTAGT. The CDR3 measures 13 amino acids from cysteine to phenylalanine. Solely the CDR3 DNA is kept, with 39 bases framed from the first base. The sequence is built from TRBV6-4 and TRBJ2-7; 13 nucleotides in the junction match TRBD2. The receptor was isolated from a donor of 50 years or more with non-small cell lung cancer. Here the sequenced sample was PBMCs, taken before or after stereotactic body radiation therapy (not recorded which). CDR3 protein: CASNYGLAGAQYF. Read as DNA, the sequence is TGTGCCAGCAACTACGGACTAGCGGGAGCACAGTACTTC.